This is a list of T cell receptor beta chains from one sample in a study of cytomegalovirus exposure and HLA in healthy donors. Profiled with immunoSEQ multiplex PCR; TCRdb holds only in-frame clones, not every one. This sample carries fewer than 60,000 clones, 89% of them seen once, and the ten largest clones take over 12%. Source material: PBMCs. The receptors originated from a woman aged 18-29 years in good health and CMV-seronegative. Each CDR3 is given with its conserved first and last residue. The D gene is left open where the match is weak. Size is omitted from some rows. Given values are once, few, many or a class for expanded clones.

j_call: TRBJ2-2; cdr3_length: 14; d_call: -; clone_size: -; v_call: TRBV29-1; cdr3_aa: CSVESGFNTGELFF; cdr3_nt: TGCAGCGTTGAGTCAGGCTTTAACACCGGGGAGCTGTTTTTT
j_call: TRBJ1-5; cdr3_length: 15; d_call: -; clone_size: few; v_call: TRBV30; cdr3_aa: CAWSATGRGNQPQHF; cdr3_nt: TGTGCCTGGAGTGCGACCGGGAGAGGCAATCAGCCCCAGCATTTT
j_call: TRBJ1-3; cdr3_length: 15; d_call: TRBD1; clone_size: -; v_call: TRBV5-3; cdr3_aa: CARRPTRQGGNTIYF; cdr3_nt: TGTGCCAGAAGACCGACCCGACAGGGTGGCAACACCATATATTTT
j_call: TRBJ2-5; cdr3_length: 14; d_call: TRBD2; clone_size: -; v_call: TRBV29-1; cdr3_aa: CSLRTGGVQETQYF; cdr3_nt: TGCAGCCTGAGGACGGGAGGGGTTCAAGAGACCCAGTACTTC
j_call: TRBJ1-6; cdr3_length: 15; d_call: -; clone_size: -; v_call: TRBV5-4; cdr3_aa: CASSLDSSYNSPLHF; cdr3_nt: TGTGCCAGCAGCCTAGATAGCTCCTATAATTCACCCCTCCACTTT
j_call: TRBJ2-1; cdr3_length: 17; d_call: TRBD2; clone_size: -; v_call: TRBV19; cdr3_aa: CASSMKPGLAHYNEQFF; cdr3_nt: TGTGCCAGTAGTATGAAACCGGGACTAGCTCACTACAATGAGCAGTTCTTC
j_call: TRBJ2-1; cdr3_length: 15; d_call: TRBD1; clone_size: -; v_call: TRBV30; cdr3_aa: CAWRDGTGGHNEQFF; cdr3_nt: TGTGCCTGGAGGGACGGGACAGGGGGGCACAATGAGCAGTTCTTC
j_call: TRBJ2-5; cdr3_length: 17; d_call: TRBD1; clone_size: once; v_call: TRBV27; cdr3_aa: CASSTWTGVGQGETQYF; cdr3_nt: TGTGCCAGCAGTACGTGGACAGGGGTGGGGCAAGGAGAGACCCAGTACTTC
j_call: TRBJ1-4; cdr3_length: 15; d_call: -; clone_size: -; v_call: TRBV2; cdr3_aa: CASSLLGGSNEKLFF; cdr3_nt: TGTGCCAGCAGTCTCCTGGGGGGTTCTAATGAAAAACTGTTTTTT
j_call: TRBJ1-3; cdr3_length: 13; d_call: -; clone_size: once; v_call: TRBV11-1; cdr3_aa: CASSIGQGNTIYF; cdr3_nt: TGTGCCAGCAGCATCGGACAGGGAAACACCATATATTTT
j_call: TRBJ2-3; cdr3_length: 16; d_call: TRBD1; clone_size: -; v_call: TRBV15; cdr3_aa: CATSREGQSSTDTQYF; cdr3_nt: TGTGCCACCAGCAGAGAGGGACAGTCTAGCACAGATACGCAGTATTTT
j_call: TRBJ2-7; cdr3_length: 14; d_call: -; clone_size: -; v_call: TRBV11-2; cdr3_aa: CASSLAVRGYEQYF; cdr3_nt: TGTGCCAGCAGCTTAGCCGTTAGGGGGTACGAGCAGTACTTC
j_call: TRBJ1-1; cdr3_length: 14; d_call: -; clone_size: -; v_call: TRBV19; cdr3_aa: CASSLRGMNTEAFF; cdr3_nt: TGTGCCAGTAGTCTTAGGGGGATGAACACTGAAGCTTTCTTT
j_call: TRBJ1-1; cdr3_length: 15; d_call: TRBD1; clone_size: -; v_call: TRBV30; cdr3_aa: CAWGARQGLRTEAFF; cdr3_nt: TGTGCCTGGGGGGCGAGACAGGGGCTGAGGACTGAAGCTTTCTTT
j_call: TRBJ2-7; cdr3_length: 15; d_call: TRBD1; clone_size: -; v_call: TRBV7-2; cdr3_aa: CASSFDRVTSYEQYF; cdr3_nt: TGTGCCAGCAGCTTCGACAGGGTGACCTCCTACGAGCAGTACTTC
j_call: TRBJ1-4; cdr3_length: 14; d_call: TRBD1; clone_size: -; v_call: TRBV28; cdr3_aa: CASSLTGGREKLFF; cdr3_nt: TGTGCCAGCAGTTTGACAGGGGGCAGGGAAAAACTGTTTTTT
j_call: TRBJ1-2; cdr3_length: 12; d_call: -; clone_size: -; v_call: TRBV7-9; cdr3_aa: CASSLEGGGYTF; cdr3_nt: TGTGCCAGCAGCTTAGAAGGGGGTGGCTACACCTTC
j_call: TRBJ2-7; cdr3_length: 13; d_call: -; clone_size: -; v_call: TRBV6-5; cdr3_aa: CASSYGGGAEQYF; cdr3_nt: TGTGCCAGCAGTTACGGTGGAGGGGCCGAGCAGTACTTC
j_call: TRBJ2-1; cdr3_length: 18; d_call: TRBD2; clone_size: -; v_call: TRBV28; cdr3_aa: CASTSGLAGVPSYNEQFF; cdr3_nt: TGTGCCAGCACCTCCGGACTAGCGGGAGTCCCCTCCTACAATGAGCAGTTCTTC
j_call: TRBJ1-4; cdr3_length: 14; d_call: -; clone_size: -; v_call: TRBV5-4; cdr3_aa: CASSRSATNEKLFF; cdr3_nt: TGTGCCAGCAGCCGGTCTGCAACTAATGAAAAACTGTTTTTT
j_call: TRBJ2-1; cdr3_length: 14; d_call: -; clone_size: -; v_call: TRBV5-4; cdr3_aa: CASSLTQTDNEQFF; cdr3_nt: TGTGCCAGCAGCTTGACACAGACCGACAATGAGCAGTTCTTC
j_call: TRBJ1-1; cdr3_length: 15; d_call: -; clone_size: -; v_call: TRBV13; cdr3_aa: CASSHRERMNTEAFF; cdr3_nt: TGTGCCAGCAGCCACAGGGAACGGATGAACACTGAAGCTTTCTTT
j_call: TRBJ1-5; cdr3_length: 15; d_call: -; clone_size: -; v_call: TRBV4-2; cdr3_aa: CASSQDRAPTRPQHF; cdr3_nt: TGTGCCAGCAGCCAAGATCGGGCCCCCACTAGGCCCCAGCATTTT
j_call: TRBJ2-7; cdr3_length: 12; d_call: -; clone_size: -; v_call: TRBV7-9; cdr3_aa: CASTGPGDEQYF; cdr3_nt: TGTGCCAGCACGGGCCCCGGGGACGAGCAGTACTTC
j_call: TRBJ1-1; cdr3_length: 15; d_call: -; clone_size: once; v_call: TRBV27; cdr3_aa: CASTRRRELNTEAFF; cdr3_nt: TGTGCCAGCACTCGACGGAGAGAGTTGAACACTGAAGCTTTCTTT
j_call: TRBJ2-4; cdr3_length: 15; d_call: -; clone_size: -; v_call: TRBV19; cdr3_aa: CASRRGGFGENIQYF; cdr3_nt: TGTGCCAGTAGAAGGGGGGGGTTCGGGGAAAACATTCAGTACTTC
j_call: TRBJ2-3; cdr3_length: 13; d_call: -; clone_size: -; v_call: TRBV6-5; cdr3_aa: CASAGVWTDTQYF; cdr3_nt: TGTGCCAGCGCGGGCGTTTGGACAGATACGCAGTATTTT
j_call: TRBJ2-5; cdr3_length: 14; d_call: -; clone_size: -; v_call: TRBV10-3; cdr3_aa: CAISLDNYQETQYF; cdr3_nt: TGTGCCATCAGCCTGGACAACTACCAAGAGACCCAGTACTTC
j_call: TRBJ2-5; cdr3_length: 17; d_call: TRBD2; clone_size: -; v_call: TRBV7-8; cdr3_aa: CASSTGLAGEYQETQYF; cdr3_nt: TGTGCCAGCAGCACGGGACTAGCGGGAGAGTACCAAGAGACCCAGTACTTC
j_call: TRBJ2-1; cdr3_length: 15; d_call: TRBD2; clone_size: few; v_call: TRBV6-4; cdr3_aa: CASSDSSGSYNEQFF; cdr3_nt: TGTGCCAGCAGTGACTCTAGCGGGAGTTACAATGAGCAGTTCTTC
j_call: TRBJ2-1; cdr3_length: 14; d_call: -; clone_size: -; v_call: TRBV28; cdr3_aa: CASSLSTGYNEQFF; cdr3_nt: TGTGCCAGCAGCCTCTCTACAGGTTACAATGAGCAGTTCTTC
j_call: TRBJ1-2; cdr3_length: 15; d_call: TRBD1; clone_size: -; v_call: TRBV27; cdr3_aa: CASSPRGPASYGYTF; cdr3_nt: TGTGCCAGCAGTCCCAGGGGGCCGGCTAGCTATGGCTACACCTTC
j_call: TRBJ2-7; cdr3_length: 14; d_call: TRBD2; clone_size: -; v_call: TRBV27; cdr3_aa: CASKSGSWDYEQYF; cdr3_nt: TGTGCCAGCAAAAGCGGGAGCTGGGACTACGAGCAGTACTTC
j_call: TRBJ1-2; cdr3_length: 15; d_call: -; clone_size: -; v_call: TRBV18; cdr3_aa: CASSPPGGSNYGYTF; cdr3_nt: TGTGCCAGCTCACCACCGGGGGGGTCTAACTATGGCTACACCTTC
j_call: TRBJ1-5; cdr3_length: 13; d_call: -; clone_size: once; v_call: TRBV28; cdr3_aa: CASNGQLNQPQHF; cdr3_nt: TGTGCCAGCAATGGCCAGTTAAATCAGCCCCAGCATTTT
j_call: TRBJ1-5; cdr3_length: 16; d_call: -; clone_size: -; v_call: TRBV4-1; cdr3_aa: CASSQEYDFSNQPQHF; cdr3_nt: TGCGCCAGCAGCCAAGAGTATGACTTTAGCAATCAGCCCCAGCATTTT
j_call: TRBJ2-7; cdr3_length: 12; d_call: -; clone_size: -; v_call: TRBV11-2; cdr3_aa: CASSLDQRGQYF; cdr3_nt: TGTGCCAGCAGCTTAGATCAACGGGGGCAGTACTTC
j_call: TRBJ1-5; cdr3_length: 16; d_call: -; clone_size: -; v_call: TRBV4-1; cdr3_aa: CASSQEQGYSNQPQHF; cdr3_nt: TGCGCCAGCAGCCAAGAACAGGGTTATAGCAATCAGCCCCAGCATTTT
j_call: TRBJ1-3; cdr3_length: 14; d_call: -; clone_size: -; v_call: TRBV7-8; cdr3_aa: CASSTRTVGNTIYF; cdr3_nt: TGTGCCAGCAGCACCCGGACAGTCGGAAACACCATATATTTT
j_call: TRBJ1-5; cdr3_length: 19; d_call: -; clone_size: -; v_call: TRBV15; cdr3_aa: CATSGSDRKSVYSNQPQHF; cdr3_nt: TGTGCCACCAGCGGCTCGGACAGAAAATCTGTGTATAGCAATCAGCCCCAGCATTTT
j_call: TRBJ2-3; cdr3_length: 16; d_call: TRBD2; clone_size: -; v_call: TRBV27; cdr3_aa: CASSSHSGRGTDTQYF; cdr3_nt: TGTGCCAGCAGTTCCCACTCGGGGCGGGGGACAGATACGCAGTATTTT
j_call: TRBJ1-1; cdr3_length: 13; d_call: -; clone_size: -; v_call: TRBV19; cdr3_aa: CASSERRGTEAFF; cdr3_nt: TGTGCCAGTAGTGAGAGGAGGGGCACTGAAGCTTTCTTT
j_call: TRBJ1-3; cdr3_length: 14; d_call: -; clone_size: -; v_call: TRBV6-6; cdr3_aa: CASSLTGTGNTIYF; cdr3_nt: TGTGCCAGCAGCCTCACAGGGACTGGAAACACCATATATTTT
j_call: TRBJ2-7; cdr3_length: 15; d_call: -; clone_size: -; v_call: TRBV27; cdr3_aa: CASSSLVHSGEEQYF; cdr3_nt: TGTGCCAGCAGTTCCCTTGTGCACTCGGGGGAGGAGCAGTACTTC
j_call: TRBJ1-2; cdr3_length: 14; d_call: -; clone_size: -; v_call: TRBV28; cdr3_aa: CASSLLSGVGGYTF; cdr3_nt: TGTGCCAGCAGTTTATTATCAGGGGTGGGAGGCTACACCTTC
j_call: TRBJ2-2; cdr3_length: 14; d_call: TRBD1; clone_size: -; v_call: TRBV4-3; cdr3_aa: CASGPGQKTGELFF; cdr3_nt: TGCGCCAGCGGACCGGGACAGAAAACCGGGGAGCTGTTTTTT
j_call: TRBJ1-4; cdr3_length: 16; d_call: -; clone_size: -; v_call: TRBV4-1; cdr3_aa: CASSQEAGRANEKLFF; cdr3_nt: TGCGCCAGCAGCCAAGAGGCAGGGAGGGCTAATGAAAAACTGTTTTTT
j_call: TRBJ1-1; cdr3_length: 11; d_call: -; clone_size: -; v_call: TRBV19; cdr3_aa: CASSIGLGAFF; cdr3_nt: TGTGCCAGTAGTATTGGACTTGGCGCTTTCTTT